A single sample gave rise to the 8 T cell receptor beta chains below, sequenced in a study of T cells after yellow fever vaccination. TCRdb redid the calling of the 5' RACE reads with MiXCR, one entry per CDR3 protein. Among about 170,000 distinct CDR3 sequences listed, roughly 9.6% were seen once. The sample here was CD8+ T cells sorted from PBMCs, taken 15 days after the yellow fever booster vaccination. These receptors were obtained from a man between 18 and 35 years old who received the YFV17D yellow fever vaccine.

The J gene is TRBJ2-6, the V gene TRBV6-2 or TRBV6-3; D gene unclear. CDR1 MNHEY and CDR2 SVGEGT come from the germline V gene. The CDR3 spans 14 residues. V was clipped by 8 bases and J by 0 bases, with 8 bases between them. DNA for the CDR3: TGTGCCAGCCGAACTTACTCTGGGGCCAACGTCCTGACTTTC. This sequence encodes CASRTYSGANVLTF.

The rearrangement joins TRBV19 to TRBJ2-7; TRBD2 is a possible D gene (6 bases). CDR3 length: 14 residues. With 3 bases removed from V and 6 bases from J, the gap between germline ends came to 15 bases. Germline V gene sequence: CDR1 LNHDA, CDR2 SQIVND (reference sequence). CDR3 loop: CASSMVTSSPEQYF. The DNA of the CDR3 is TGTGCCAGTAGTATGGTCACTAGCTCCCCCGAGCAGTACTTC.

This clonotype was counted a few times. The genes are TRBV7-2 and TRBJ2-7; possibly TRBD1 for D (5 bases). Trimming removed 3 bases from V and 4 bases from J, with 16 bases in between. CDR1 and CDR2 from the germline V gene are SGHTA and FQGNSA. The CDR3 covers 15 residues. The DNA of the CDR3 is TGTGCCAGCAGCTTGACCCCTTCGACAGTTTACGAGCAGTACGTC. Translated, it gives CASSLTPSTVYEQYV.

This clonotype was seen only a few times. V is TRBV4-1 and J is TRBJ2-7, with D tentatively TRBD1 or TRBD2 (5 bases each). The V gene's germline CDR1 is MGHRA and CDR2 YSYEKL. Trimming removed 3 bases from V and 0 bases from J, with 12 bases in between. This CDR3 region has 15 residues. The CDR3 is CASSHRDASSYEQYF. CDR3 sequence (DNA): TGCGCCAGCAGCCACCGGGACGCAAGCTCCTACGAGCAGTACTTC.

V usage is TRBV7-6 and J usage is TRBJ1-1, with a possible D match to TRBD1 (6 bases). CDR1 is SGHVS and CDR2 is FNYEAQ in the germline V gene. Trimming left V 7 bases short and J 4 bases short, with 19 bases between. CDR3 length: 15 amino acids. The DNA of the CDR3 is TGTGCCAGCACCCCGGAGGTGGGGGCGAGCACTGAAGCTTTCTTT. The encoded protein is CASTPEVGASTEAFF.

The chain links TRBV7-9 to TRBJ1-1, with D hard to call. The CDR3 runs to 13 residues. In germline, CDR1 is SEHNR, CDR2 FQNEAQ (reference sequence). The V gene lost 3 bases and the J gene lost 1 base, with 6 bases spanning the gap. Here the CDR3 DNA reads TGTGCCAGCAGCTTCCAGAGGAACACTGAAGCTTTCTTT. It encodes CASSFQRNTEAFF.

This clonotype was counted a few times. This chain connects TRBV29-1 to TRBJ2-3; D is perhaps TRBD1 or TRBD2 (5 bases each). CDR3 length: 13 residues. Germline V gene lookup returns CDR1 SQVTM and CDR2 ANQGSEA. Trimming stripped 2 bases from V and 2 bases from J, with 8 bases between. The CDR3 loop is CSVELGTTDTQYF. DNA for the CDR3: TGCAGCGTTGAATTAGGGACCACAGATACGCAGTATTTT.

There are many counts of this clonotype. The chain is built from TRBV6-1 and TRBJ2-3; no definite D call. Trimming removed 6 bases from V and 1 base from J, with 14 bases in between. Germline CDR1 MNHNS, CDR2 SASEGT. The CDR3 has 15 amino acids. In DNA form, the CDR3 reads TGTGCCAGCAGCGCCCCGGCCCACCGCACAGATACGCAGTATTTT. Translating it yields CASSAPAHRTDTQYF.